Each of the 18 T cell receptor beta chains below was sequenced from the same sample in a study of cytotoxic CD8 clonotypes in ibrutinib-treated CLL. This table comes from immunoSEQ multiplex PCR, and its TCRdb copy is limited to in-frame clones, with some not included. The sample has approximately 300,000 clones; 80% are singletons. Specimen: PBMCs, collected before ibrutinib treatment. Source of these receptors: a human donor with chronic lymphocytic leukemia.

The chain recombines TRBV19 with TRBJ1-1; D unclear. Trimming left V 6 bases short and J 8 bases short, with 10 bases between. The germline V gene encodes CDR1 LNHDA and CDR2 SQIVND (reference sequence). This CDR3 contains 11 residues. CDR3 loop: CASRDPVEAFF. The CDR3 nucleotides are TGTGCCAGTAGAGACCCCGTCGAAGCTTTCTTT.

The rearrangement uses TRBV6-5 and TRBJ2-1; 10 bases agree with TRBD1. V dropped 4 bases and J dropped 2; count of bases not matched to a gene: 2. The CDR3 consists of 15 residues. Germline lookup yields CDR1 MNHEY and CDR2 SVGAGI. CDR3 sequence: CASSSDRGAYNEQFF. The CDR3, as DNA: TGTGCCAGCAGTTCGGACAGGGGGGCCTACAATGAGCAGTTCTTC.

The chain couples TRBV19 to TRBJ1-2, with TRBD1 matching over 8 bases. CDR3 length equals 13 residues. From germline, CDR1 is LNHDA and CDR2 SQIVND (reference sequence). With V trimmed by 8 bases and J by 2 bases, 4 bases remained unmatched. CDR3 protein: CASSGTGNYGYTF. CDR3 DNA: TGTGCCAGTTCCGGGACAGGAAACTATGGCTACACCTTC.

The V and J genes are TRBV30 and TRBJ2-1; tentatively, D is TRBD2 (6 bases). The CDR3 spans 17 residues. The germline V gene has CDR1 GTSNPN and CDR2 SVGIG (reference sequence). Between the trimmed V and J ends, which lost 0 bases and 1 base, there was a span of 16 bases. The CDR3 region has the DNA TGTGCCTGGAGTGTACCGGGAGTAAGTGGTTCCTACAATGAGCAGTTCTTC. It translates to CAWSVPGVSGSYNEQFF.

This chain links TRBV6-5 with TRBJ1-4; a weak D match, TRBD1 (5 bases). This CDR3 is built from 15 residues. Trimming shortened V by 2 bases and J by 7 bases, and 14 bases separated the two germline ends. Germline V gives CDR1 MNHEY, CDR2 SVGAGI. The CDR3 region has the DNA TGTGCCAGCAGTTACATGCAAGGGGCAGTTGAAAAACTGTTTTTT. Amino acids: CASSYMQGAVEKLFF.

The gene calls are TRBV11-3 and TRBJ2-2; D unresolved. There are 15 residues in the CDR3. Germline V gene data show CDR1 as SGHNT and CDR2 as YENEEA. V was clipped by 2 bases and J by 2 bases, with 9 bases between them. The CDR3 DNA reads TGTGCCAGCAGCTTACAGGCAGCCAACACCGGGGAGCTGTTTTTT. Protein: CASSLQAANTGELFF.

This chain joins TRBV6-6 and TRBJ1-4; D remains ambiguous. V gave up 2 bases and J gave up 5 bases, with 12 bases separating them. CDR3 size: 15 residues. CDR1 MNHNY and CDR2 SVGAGI come from the germline V gene (reference sequence). The DNA for the CDR3 is TGTGCCAGCAGTTACCAACAGCCTAAAAATGAAAAACTGTTTTTT. This sequence encodes CASSYQQPKNEKLFF.

V usage is TRBV30 and J usage is TRBJ2-1, with TRBD2 as a possible D gene (5 bases). The V end was cut by 5 bases, the J end by 4 bases, with 18 bases between. The CDR3 is made up of 15 amino acids. From germline, CDR1 is GTSNPN and CDR2 SVGIG (reference sequence). DNA for the CDR3: TGTGCCTGGGACCGCGGGCTAGCAGTATACAATGAGCAGTTCTTC. The encoded protein is CAWDRGLAVYNEQFF.

The CDR3 is CASSLDGSYEQYF. CDR3 DNA sequence: TGTGCCAGCAGCTTAGATGGCTCCTACGAGCAGTACTTC. This chain connects TRBV11-3 to TRBJ2-7, with no clear D. The CDR3 totals 13 residues. Trimming left V 0 bases short and J 0 bases short, with 3 bases between. Germline CDR1 SGHNT, CDR2 YENEEA.

This clone was observed once. The V gene is TRBV25-1, the J gene TRBJ2-5; no definite D call. Per germline, CDR1 MGHDK and CDR2 SYGVNS. V dropped 4 bases and J dropped 5 bases, with 8 bases sitting between them. This CDR3 region has 12 residues. As DNA, the CDR3 is TGTGCCAGCAGTGGGGGTTGGGAGACCCAGTACTTC. Translating gives CASSGGWETQYF.

The rearrangement links TRBV9 to TRBJ2-7; 9 nucleotides line up with TRBD2. Per germline, CDR1 SGDLS and CDR2 YYNGEE. V was pared by 4 bases and J by 3 bases, with 8 bases of the junction left unmatched. CDR3 length equals 15 residues. The CDR3, as DNA: TGTGCCAGCAGCTCGGGACTAGCAGCCTACTACGAGCAGTACTTC. It codes for CASSSGLAAYYEQYF.

The chain carries TRBV28 and TRBJ1-4; no clear D gene. V was clipped by 5 bases and J by 0 bases, with 7 bases between them. The CDR3 has 14 amino acids. The germline gives CDR1 MDHEN, CDR2 SYDVKM. The CDR3 DNA sequence: TGTGCCAGCAGTGCCACAACAACTAATGAAAAACTGTTTTTT. Its translation is CASSATTTNEKLFF.

The chain combines TRBV6-5 with TRBJ1-4; the D is unclear. The ends were cut back, 10 bases at V and 13 bases at J, with 10 bases in the middle. In germline, CDR1 is MNHEY, CDR2 SVGAGI. The CDR3 totals 9 residues. The chain's CDR3 is CATRLRLFF. DNA for the CDR3: TGTGCCACCAGATTGAGACTGTTTTTT.

CDR3 nucleotides: TGTGCCAGTACCCGGGGCGGACATTCCACTGAAGCTTTCTTT. Protein sequence: CASTRGGHSTEAFF. This chain uses TRBV19 with TRBJ1-1; a weak D match, TRBD1 (5 bases). The CDR3 has 14 residues. Per germline, CDR1 LNHDA and CDR2 SQIVND (reference sequence). Trimming stripped 7 bases from V and 4 bases from J, with 16 bases between.

The chain is built from TRBV6-5 and TRBJ2-7; D possibly matches TRBD1 or TRBD2 (5 bases each). The CDR3 totals 14 residues. Per germline, CDR1 MNHEY and CDR2 SVGAGI. V lost 8 bases and J lost 3, with 17 bases in between. The CDR3 reads CASGTVDRLYEQYF. The DNA of the CDR3 is TGTGCCAGCGGGACCGTCGATAGACTCTACGAGCAGTACTTC.

The chain couples TRBV5-6 to TRBJ2-1; D is perhaps TRBD2 (6 bases). The V end was cut by 1 base, the J end by 4 bases, with 6 bases between. Germline loops: CDR1 SGHDT, CDR2 YYEEEE. The CDR3 is made up of 13 amino acids. The CDR3 sequence is CASSLSGYNEQFF. The CDR3 region has the DNA TGTGCCAGCAGCTTGAGCGGGTACAATGAGCAGTTCTTC.

The chain couples TRBV5-1 to TRBJ2-7, with D tentatively TRBD2 (7 bases). This CDR3 region has 16 residues. The germline V gene has CDR1 SGHRS and CDR2 YFSETQ. V lost 0 bases and J lost 4, with 17 bases in between. The CDR3 bases are TGCGCCAGCAGCTTGGTGTGGGACGGGGGGACATACGAGCAGTACTTC. It is translated as CASSLVWDGGTYEQYF.

This chain joins TRBV7-9 and TRBJ2-5, with D unresolved. Deletions cut 1 base from V and 0 bases from J, with 9 bases between. Germline V CDR1 and CDR2: SEHNR, FQNEAQ (reference sequence). The CDR3 covers 15 residues. The CDR3 region is CASSLGWFDQETQYF. Here the CDR3 DNA reads TGTGCCAGCAGCTTAGGTTGGTTCGACCAAGAGACCCAGTACTTC. The full variable domain, completed using reference TRBV7-9 and TRBJ2-5, is DTGVSQNPRHKITKRGQNVTFRCDPISEHNRLYWYRQTLGQGPEFLTYFQNEAQLEKSRLLSDRFSAERPKGSFSTLEIQRTEQGDSAMYLCASSLGWFDQETQYFGPGTRLLVL.